This T cell receptor (beta chain) was captured by sequencing in a study of blood T cell repertoires in COVID-19. For the study at large: Acute and convalescent COVID-19 specimens originated in the United States, Italy and Spain. Sources were T cells, B-cell-depleted T cells, or PBMCs; the material itself was cDNA or gDNA.

As processed by the authors: By means of reference gene primer amplification, nucleated cell counts were estimated. Data came from immunoSEQ multiplex PCR; TCRdb stores just in-frame clones and leaves some out. V and J calls and clone size are copied from that table; D and trimming were computed from the DNA. The profile covers about 54,000 clones, with 85% appearing a single time and roughly 13% taken by the ten largest. Per germline, CDR1 KGHDR and CDR2 SFDVKD. Trimming pared 6 bases from V and 7 bases from J, leaving 9 bases between. This CDR3 has 12 residues. This clone occurred once. The clonotype comes from a human donor in a cohort sampled during active COVID-19. J is TRBJ2-1 and V is TRBV24-1, with TRBD2 as a possible D gene (6 bases). Sequenced input: peripheral blood. This chain's CDR3 is CATSPRGNEQFF. The CDR3 nucleotides read TGTGCCACCAGTCCCCGGGGGAATGAGCAGTTCTTC.